This TCR beta chain appears in the sequencing data of a study of CXCR3-negative and CXCR3-positive naive CD8 T cells. The TRB libraries of cDNA were built by UMI-labeled 5' RACE. TCRdb reprocessed the 5' RACE reads and reports one entry per CDR3 protein, with no DNA. Its listing shows about 63,000 distinct CDR3 sequences. Worth noting for this clonotype: Its matching antigen is unknown.

Every individual CD8+ T cell subset underwent sorting in triplicate at more than 250,000 cells apiece. Study results and caveats: Researchers report that CXCR3-positive naive cells carry more hydrophobic TRB CDR3s than CXCR3-negative naive cells. Naive CXCR3-negative and CXCR3-positive cells had similar TRBV-TRBJ usage; memory differed.

The CDR3 is 13 amino acids. Germline CDR1 and CDR2: MDHEN and SYDVKM. The source is a human donor in good health. Some clones in this sample may be carry-over from other donors' samples. The rearrangement joins TRBV28 to TRBJ1-5; TCRdb indicates TRBD1, and absent DNA this call remains unverified. The sequenced sample was naive CXCR3+ CD8+ T cells from blood. Subset denoted: CD45RO-CCR7+CD27+CD95- naive CD8+ T cells expressing CXCR3 (TNR3+). This CDR3 reads CATTGGPGQPQHF. Looking up the rest from reference TRBV28 and TRBJ1-5 gives the full variable domain: DVKVTQSSRYLVKRTGEKVFLECVQDMDHENMFWYRQDPGLGLRLIYFSYDVKMKEKGDIPEGYSVSREKKERFSLILESASTNQTSMYLCATTGGPGQPQHFGDGTRLSIL.